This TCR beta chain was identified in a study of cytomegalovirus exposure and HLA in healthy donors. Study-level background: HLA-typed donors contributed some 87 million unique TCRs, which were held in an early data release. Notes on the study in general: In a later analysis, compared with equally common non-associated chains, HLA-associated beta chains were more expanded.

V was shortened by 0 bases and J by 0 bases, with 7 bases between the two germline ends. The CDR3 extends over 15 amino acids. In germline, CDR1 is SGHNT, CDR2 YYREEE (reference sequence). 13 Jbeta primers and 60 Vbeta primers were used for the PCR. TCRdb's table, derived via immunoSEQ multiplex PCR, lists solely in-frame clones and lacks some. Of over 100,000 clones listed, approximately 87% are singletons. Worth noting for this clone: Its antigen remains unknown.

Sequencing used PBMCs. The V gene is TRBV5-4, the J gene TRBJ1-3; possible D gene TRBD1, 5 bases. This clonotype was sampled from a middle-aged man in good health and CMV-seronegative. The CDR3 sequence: CASSLGGFSGNTIYF. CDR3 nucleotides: TGTGCCAGCAGCTTGGGGGGCTTCTCTGGAAACACCATATATTTT.